The clone carrying this T cell receptor (beta chain) was observed a few times. Time point meaning: baseline pretreatment blood. The treatment is: 15 Gy SBRT to primary tumor, nephrectomy 4 weeks later. These data originate in a study of radiation and T cells in renal cell carcinoma. The wider study: Nephrectomy followed 15 Gy stereotactic body radiation by 4 weeks.

Trimming shortened V by 5 bases and J by 3 bases, and 13 bases separated the two germline ends. The CDR3 sequence is 14 residues long. CDR1 is SEHNR and CDR2 is FQNEAQ in the germline V gene (reference sequence). Assay: immunoSEQ multiplex PCR; the TCRdb copy retains only in-frame clones and omits some. The sample carries 90,000 to 95,000 clones, 70% to 85% recorded once. The sequences come from blood, collected from a patient whose treatment included radiotherapy and nephrectomy. The clonotype was recovered from a man in his 60s with renal cell carcinoma. V is TRBV7-9 and J is TRBJ1-1; possible D gene TRBD1, 5 bases. The chain's CDR3 is CASSQSGGDTEAFF. CDR3 coding DNA: TGTGCCAGCAGCCAGAGTGGGGGGGACACTGAAGCTTTCTTT.